Listed below are T cell receptor beta chains from one sample, sequenced in a study of blood T cells in healthy people across ages. TCRdb redid the calling of the 5' RACE reads with MiXCR, one entry per CDR3 protein. The repertoire holds about 680,000 distinct CDR3 sequences, with approximately 50% as singletons. The sequenced sample was blood. These receptors all stem from a woman aged 60-75 years in good health. Each CDR3 is given with its conserved first and last residue. D genes are given only for firm matches. A row's size may be missing; if present it is once, few, many or a size class.

J gene | clone size | D gene | V gene | CDR3 protein | CDR3 DNA
TRBJ2-7 | NA | NA | TRBV29-1 | CSVEVVGTYLNEQYF | TGCAGCGTTGAAGTCGTCGGGACGTACCTAAACGAGCAGTACTTC
TRBJ2-3 | NA | TRBD1 | TRBV12-3/TRBV12-4 | CASSFRTGLTDTQYF | TGTGCCAGCAGTTTTCGGACAGGACTCACAGATACGCAGTATTTT
TRBJ2-1 | NA | NA | TRBV7-2 | CASSLGQSNEQFF | TGTGCCAGCAGCTTAGGACAGAGCAATGAGCAGTTCTTC
TRBJ2-7 | few | TRBD2 | TRBV6-2/TRBV6-3 | CASSYTLGLADWGEQYF | TGTGCCAGCAGTTACACCCTGGGACTAGCGGACTGGGGGGAGCAGTACTTC
TRBJ1-2 | NA | NA | TRBV4-2 | CASSQETGTNYGYTF | TGTGCCAGCAGCCAAGAGACAGGAACAAACTATGGCTACACCTTC
TRBJ2-7 | NA | TRBD2 | TRBV2 | CASTGLADVTYEQYF | TGTGCCAGCACGGGACTAGCGGATGTAACCTACGAGCAGTACTTC
TRBJ2-7 | few | TRBD1 | TRBV6-1 | CASSEQTGASYEQYF | TGTGCCAGCAGTGAACAGACAGGGGCCTCCTACGAGCAGTACTTC
TRBJ2-5 | NA | NA | TRBV2 | CASIQGDYFGEQYF | TGTGCCAGCATCCAGGGGGACTACTTCGGTGAGCAGTACTTC
TRBJ2-1 | NA | TRBD1 | TRBV5-1 | CASSLPTGLYNEQFF | TGCGCCAGCAGCTTGCCGACAGGGCTCTACAATGAGCAGTTCTTC
TRBJ2-2 | NA | NA | TRBV7-9 | CASSLASRELFF | TGTGCCAGCAGCTTAGCCTCCCGGGAGCTGTTTTTT
TRBJ2-3 | few | TRBD2 | TRBV28 | CASSLAGVSQDTQYF | TGTGCCAGCAGTTTAGCGGGAGTGAGTCAAGATACGCAGTATTTT
TRBJ1-6 | few | NA | TRBV12-3/TRBV12-4 | CASSTAGLGSPLHF | TGTGCCAGCAGTACAGCAGGGTTAGGTTCACCCCTCCACTTT
TRBJ2-7 | many | NA | TRBV28 | CASIRDSDYEQYF | TGTGCCAGCATCCGGGACTCAGACTACGAGCAGTACTTC
TRBJ1-1 | NA | NA | TRBV30 | CAWSVHGYTEAFF | TGTGCCTGGAGTGTACACGGGTACACTGAAGCTTTCTTT
TRBJ2-7 | NA | NA | TRBV5-1 | CASSGGDISYEQYF | TGCGCCAGCAGTGGGGGGGACATATCCTACGAGCAGTACTTC
TRBJ2-3 | few | NA | TRBV4-3 | CASSQARGTDTQYF | TGCGCCAGCAGCCAAGCCCGGGGCACAGATACGCAGTATTTT
TRBJ2-7 | few | NA | TRBV16 | CASSQPDGVVYEQYF | TGTGCCAGCAGCCAGCCAGATGGGGTTGTCTACGAGCAGTACTTC
TRBJ2-7 | NA | TRBD2 | TRBV20-1 | CSARKSGSESYEQYF | TGCAGTGCTAGAAAAAGCGGGAGCGAGTCCTACGAGCAGTACTTC
TRBJ1-2 | NA | NA | TRBV7-8 | CASSLWGGRTTNYGYTF | TGTGCCAGCAGCTTATGGGGCGGGAGGACGACTAACTATGGCTACACCTTC
TRBJ2-3 | NA | NA | TRBV20-1 | CSARVSTDTRYF | TGCAGTGCTAGAGTTAGTACAGATACGCGGTATTTT
TRBJ2-5 | NA | NA | TRBV5-5 | CASRPGRYQETQYF | TGTGCCAGCAGGCCCGGACGGTACCAAGAGACCCAGTACTTC
TRBJ2-1 | few | NA | TRBV9 | CASSVWGVTNEQFF | TGTGCCAGCAGCGTATGGGGGGTCACGAATGAGCAGTTCTTC
TRBJ1-6 | once | NA | TRBV3-1 | CASSQDIRDNNAPLHF | TGTGCCAGCAGCCAAGACATCCGGGACAACAATGCACCCCTCCACTTT
TRBJ2-3 | NA | TRBD2 | TRBV5-1 | CASSTLATSTDTRYF | TGCGCCAGCAGCACCCTAGCGACTAGCACAGATACGCGGTATTTT
TRBJ2-3 | few | NA | TRBV7-7 | CASSSQVADTQYF | TGTGCCAGCAGCTCTCAGGTTGCAGATACGCAGTATTTT
TRBJ2-1 | NA | TRBD2 | TRBV11-2 | CASSLTGTSGKGEQFF | TGTGCCAGCAGCCTTACCGGGACTAGCGGGAAAGGGGAGCAGTTCTTC
TRBJ2-1 | NA | NA | TRBV20-1 | CSARDNLSGEQFF | TGCAGTGCTAGAGACAACTTGAGCGGGGAGCAGTTCTTC
TRBJ2-7 | NA | NA | TRBV4-2 | CASSPLDKPYEQYF | TGTGCCAGCAGCCCCTTAGACAAGCCCTACGAGCAGTACTTC
TRBJ1-2 | once | NA | TRBV5-4 | CASSLVAGASDYGYTF | TGTGCTAGCAGCTTGGTTGCGGGGGCTTCTGACTATGGCTACACCTTC
TRBJ1-2 | NA | NA | TRBV6-6 | CASSYGQGSYGYTF | TGTGCCAGCAGTTACGGTCAGGGAAGCTATGGCTACACCTTC
TRBJ2-1 | NA | TRBD2 | TRBV4-1 | CASSPLLAGGEQFF | TGCGCCAGCAGCCCCCTACTAGCGGGAGGGGAGCAGTTCTTC
TRBJ2-7 | NA | TRBD2 | TRBV9 | CASSVVGTSSYNEQYF | TGTGCCAGCAGCGTAGTTGGGACTAGCTCCTACAATGAGCAGTACTTC
TRBJ2-7 | few | NA | TRBV6-2/TRBV6-3 | CATGGRLAQYF | TGTGCCACCGGTGGAAGACTTGCGCAGTACTTC
TRBJ2-7 | many | NA | TRBV29-1 | CSVVRTETYEQYF | TGCAGCGTTGTTCGGACGGAGACCTACGAGCAGTACTTC
TRBJ2-3 | NA | NA | TRBV18 | CASSPEPADTQYF | TGTGCCAGCTCACCTGAACCAGCAGATACGCAGTATTTT
TRBJ2-3 | few | NA | TRBV27 | CASSLRLPSTDTQYF | TGTGCCAGCAGTTTGCGGCTACCTAGCACAGATACGCAGTATTTT
TRBJ2-7 | few | NA | TRBV9 | CASSPTGDQYNEQYF | TGTGCCAGCAGCCCCACGGGAGACCAGTACAATGAGCAGTACTTC
TRBJ2-1 | NA | NA | TRBV20-1 | CSARGPGYNEQFF | TGCAGTGCTAGAGGTCCTGGGTACAATGAGCAGTTCTTC
TRBJ1-6 | NA | TRBD1 | TRBV27 | CASSTYLSANRGTNSPLHF | TGTGCCAGCAGTACGTATCTCAGCGCAAACAGGGGCACTAATTCACCCCTCCACTTT
TRBJ2-7 | NA | TRBD1 | TRBV7-2 | CASSLRGQWTYEQYF | TGTGCCAGCAGCTTGAGGGGACAGTGGACCTACGAGCAGTACTTC
TRBJ2-1 | NA | TRBD1 | TRBV5-1 | CASSFLGQGLLYNEQFF | TGCGCCAGCAGCTTTCTAGGACAGGGCCTACTCTACAATGAGCAGTTCTTC
TRBJ1-1 | NA | NA | TRBV7-9 | CASSSRLYTEAFF | TGTGCCAGCAGCTCCAGATTGTACACTGAAGCTTTCTTT
TRBJ2-5 | NA | TRBD2 | TRBV7-2 | CASSLLAGVPEAQYF | TGTGCCAGCAGCTTGCTCGCGGGAGTTCCGGAGGCCCAGTACTTC